This T cell receptor (beta chain) was retrieved from a study of human T cells and chemical hapten exposure. Study information: A 2 cm by 2 cm inner upper arm patch received 2% DPC for sensitization.

Time point denoted: patch test 3, about 24 weeks after DPC sensitization. Noted treatment: therapeutic diphenylcyclopropenone sensitization with weekly scalp DPC. TCRdb fed the RACE reads into MiXCR, producing one record per CDR3 protein. The sample holds 50,000 to 60,000 distinct CDR3 sequences, around 12% seen once. This clonotype turned up a few times. The specimen was whole blood, collected in connection with sensitization to the hapten diphenylcyclopropenone (DPC). This TCR came from a man under 40 with alopecia areata. Some clones in this sample may be carry-over from other donors' samples.

CDR3 sequence reads: CSARSGTVSYEQYF. CDR3 nucleotides: TGCAGTGCTAGGTCGGGGACAGTATCCTACGAGCAGTACTTC. This rearrangement joins TRBV20-1 to TRBJ2-7, with 7 bases identical to TRBD1. This CDR3 is 14 amino acids long. Germline loops: CDR1 DFQATT, CDR2 SNEGSKA (reference sequence). Unmatched junction bases numbered 6, after V lost 3 bases and J lost 1 base.